This TCR beta chain was recorded in a study of blood T cell repertoires in COVID-19. CDR1 LNHDA and CDR2 SQIVND come from the germline V gene (reference sequence). V lost 5 bases to trimming and J lost 0 bases; unmatched junction nucleotides: 3. CDR3 length: 16 amino acids. Under the authors' procedure: Reference gene primers were amplified, and this amplification served to estimate nucleated cell counts. Clones were read by immunoSEQ multiplex PCR, and TCRdb kept only the in-frame ones, dropping some. The DNA gave D and trimming, while V, J and clone size come from that table. This sample has approximately 250,000 clones, with 86% found just once.

The rearrangement uses TRBV19 and TRBJ2-2, with 10 bases fitting TRBD2. The sequenced sample consisted of peripheral blood. This TCR was sampled from a man younger than 40 with active or convalescent COVID-19. CDR3: CASSLSGGANTGELFF. CDR3 sequence (DNA): TGTGCCAGTAGTCTAAGCGGGGGGGCGAACACCGGGGAGCTGTTTTTT.